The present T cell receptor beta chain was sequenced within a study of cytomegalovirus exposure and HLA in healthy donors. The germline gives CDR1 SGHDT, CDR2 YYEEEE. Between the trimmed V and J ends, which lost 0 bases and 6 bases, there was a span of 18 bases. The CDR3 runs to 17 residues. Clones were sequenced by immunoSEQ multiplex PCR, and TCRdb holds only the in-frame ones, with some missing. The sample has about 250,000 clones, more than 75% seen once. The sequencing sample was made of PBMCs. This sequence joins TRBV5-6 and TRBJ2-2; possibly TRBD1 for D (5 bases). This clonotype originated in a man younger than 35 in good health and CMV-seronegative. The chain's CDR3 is CASSLVQGTGQSGELFF. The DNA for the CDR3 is TGTGCCAGCAGCTTGGTCCAGGGAACTGGACAATCCGGGGAGCTGTTTTTT.